The 11 T cell receptor beta chains below come from one sample, sequenced in a study of T cells in Graves' hyperthyroidism and ophthalmopathy. RNA transcripts provided the source from which TCR beta CDR3 regions were amplified. RT-PCR in the first round (using the HTBI primer set) targeted the TCR CDR3. TCRdb reprocessed the multiplex PCR reads with MiXCR, giving one entry per CDR3 protein. The sample holds 200,000 or so distinct CDR3 sequences, less than 20% seen once. The sequenced sample was blood. The receptors here all came from a woman aged 45-65 years with Graves' hyperthyroidism.

This clonotype was detected many times. V gene TRBV12-5 combines with J gene TRBJ2-3, with 9 bases that match TRBD1. The CDR3 contains 16 residues. V was clipped by 3 bases and J by 0 bases; unmatched bases: 4. Germline lookup yields CDR1 LGHNT and CDR2 FRNRAP. The CDR3 loop reads CASGFQGQGSTDTQYF. The CDR3 DNA is TGTGCTAGTGGTTTCCAGGGACAGGGAAGCACAGATACGCAGTATTTT.

This clonotype was seen more than once but under ten times. The chain joins TRBV11-2 to TRBJ1-6; possible D gene TRBD1, 5 bases. CDR1 and CDR2 (germline): SGHAT, FQNNGV. V lost 0 bases and J 0 bases, leaving 12 bases between the germline ends. The CDR3 totals 18 residues. The CDR3 coding sequence is TGTGCCAGCAGCTTAGATGTAAGGGGCTTCTCCTATAATTCACCCCTCCACTTT. Translation gives CASSLDVRGFSYNSPLHF.

Many counts were recorded for this clonotype. The chain uses TRBV28 and TRBJ2-7; 8 bases are a match to TRBD2. The CDR3 loop spans 12 amino acids. V was clipped by 1 base and J by 9 bases; unmatched bases: 2. Germline loops: CDR1 MDHEN, CDR2 SYDVKM. DNA for the CDR3: TGTGCCAGCAGTTTATTGGCGGGAGGGCAGTACTTC. It yields the protein CASSLLAGGQYF.

This clonotype was seen many times. The gene calls are TRBV5-1 and TRBJ1-1; D is unresolved. V dropped 5 bases and J dropped 0 bases, with 11 bases sitting between them. Looked up from germline, CDR1 is SGHRS and CDR2 is YFSETQ. This CDR3 is 14 amino acids long. The CDR3 region is CASSGASMNTEAFF. The CDR3 DNA follows: TGCGCCAGCAGTGGAGCTAGCATGAACACTGAAGCTTTCTTT.

The sample holds a few counts of this clonotype. J is TRBJ2-7 and V is TRBV19, with D perhaps TRBD1 (6 bases). This CDR3 contains 15 residues. The germline V and J ends were trimmed by 5 bases and 2 bases, with 16 bases remaining between them. Germline assignment: CDR1 LNHDA and CDR2 SQIVND (reference sequence). For the CDR3, the DNA is TGTGCCAGTAGTTCCGACGGGACAAAGACCTACGAGCAGTACTTC. Protein: CASSSDGTKTYEQYF.

This clonotype was observed at least ten times. The chain employs TRBV7-8 and TRBJ2-7; tentative D call: TRBD1 (5 bases). Germline assignment: CDR1 SGHVS and CDR2 FQNEAQ. The length of the CDR3 is 14 residues. V gave up 1 base and J gave up 3 bases, with 10 bases separating them. CDR3 in DNA: TGTGCCAGCAGCTTAGTCCGCAGGGACTACGAGCAGTACTTC. Translated, it gives CASSLVRRDYEQYF.

A few counts support this clonotype. The rearrangement joins TRBV7-9 to TRBJ1-6; D not resolved. CDR1 is SEHNR and CDR2 is FQNEAQ in the germline V gene (reference sequence). Trimming left V 5 bases short and J 6 bases short, with 11 bases between. The CDR3 is made up of 14 amino acids. CDR3 loop: CASSPSDRNSPLHF. The CDR3 nucleotides are TGTGCCAGCAGCCCCTCGGACCGTAATTCACCCCTCCACTTT.

This clonotype was detected many times. The CDR3 here is CASSLEVGKYQPQHF. The DNA of the CDR3 is TGCGCCAGCAGCTTGGAAGTAGGGAAGTATCAGCCCCAGCATTTT. The chain uses TRBV5-1 and TRBJ1-5; unclear D gene. V was clipped by 0 bases and J by 5 bases, with 12 bases between them. This CDR3 has 15 amino acids. Germline V lookup: CDR1 SGHRS, CDR2 YFSETQ.

This clonotype was found a few times. The CDR3 region has the DNA TGTGCCAGCAGCAAAGCGCAGAGGAAGTACTACGAGCAGTACTTC. This translates into CASSKAQRKYYEQYF. The V gene is TRBV14, the J gene TRBJ2-7; D gene uncertain. This CDR3 spans 15 amino acids. The V gene's germline CDR1 is SGHDN and CDR2 FVKESK. Trimming removed 5 bases at V and 3 bases at J, with 17 bases between.

The chain combines TRBV20-1 with TRBJ2-7; D is undetermined. V was cut by 1 base and J by 4 bases, with 5 bases left in between. Germline CDR1 and CDR2: DFQATT and SNEGSKA (reference sequence). There are 11 residues in the CDR3. The CDR3 here is CSARGQYEQYF. CDR3 in DNA: TGCAGTGCTAGAGGCCAGTACGAGCAGTACTTC.

This clonotype has a handful of counts. This chain uses TRBV4-2 with TRBJ2-6; D may be TRBD1 (5 bases). The CDR3 length is 15 residues. Trimming took 6 bases from V and 0 from J, leaving 9 bases between them. The germline CDR1 and CDR2 sequences are LGHNA and YNFKEQ. This CDR3 reads CASRPQGSGANVLTF. Here the CDR3 DNA reads TGTGCCAGCAGACCCCAGGGCTCTGGGGCCAACGTCCTGACTTTC.